The subject of this entry is one T cell receptor beta chain. Its antigen is still unknown. The sample comes from a study of STAT5B mutations in CD4+ large granular lymphocyte leukemia. The survey-level immunoSEQ assay was used. TCRdb keeps only in-frame clones here, not all; method: immunoSEQ multiplex PCR. Of under 50,000 clones detected, 84% appear once; the ten largest clones hold under 0.4%. Study outcomes and limitations: Higher CD4+ than CD8+ T-LGLL clonality might reflect small sample size. Approximately 25% of private leukemic clonotypes occurred rarely in other patients' non-leukemic repertoires.

Germline V gene data show CDR1 as MNHNS and CDR2 as SASEGT. The CDR3 has 11 residues. Between the trimmed V and J ends, which lost 6 bases and 8 bases, there was a span of 8 bases. Material for sequencing was CD4+ T cells from blood buffy coats. This TCR was sampled from a human donor in good health. V is TRBV6-1 and J is TRBJ2-1; D unresolved. In DNA form, the CDR3 reads TGTGCCAGCAGCCCTGCTGATGAGCAGTTCTTC. Translation gives CASSPADEQFF.